A selection of T cell receptor beta chains follows, all from one sample in a study of blood T cell repertoires in COVID-19. Assay used: immunoSEQ multiplex PCR; TCRdb lists only in-frame clones, some missing. The table lists around 62,000 clones, 70% to 90% of them singletons. The sequenced sample consisted of PBMCs or T cells enriched from blood (not recorded which). These receptor sequences come from a woman in her forties who had recovered from COVID-19. Both conserved end residues are part of each CDR3. A D gene is named only where the DNA matches it firmly. The listing skips clone size in some rows; elsewhere it reads once, few, many or a size class.

d_call,v_call,clone_size,j_call,cdr3_aa,cdr3_nt
TRBD1,TRBV18,-,TRBJ1-1,CASSPPTGSNTEAFF,TGTGCCAGCTCACCACCGACAGGGTCGAACACTGAAGCTTTCTTT
TRBD1,TRBV12-3/TRBV12-4,-,TRBJ1-2,CASSFTGGYGYTF,TGTGCCAGCAGTTTTACAGGGGGCTATGGCTACACCTTC
-,TRBV19,-,TRBJ2-5,CASSHPSAETQYF,TGTGCCAGTAGTCATCCAAGTGCGGAGACCCAGTACTTC
TRBD1,TRBV2,once,TRBJ1-5,CASERDRETFNQPQHF,TGTGCCAGCGAAAGGGACAGGGAAACATTCAATCAGCCCCAGCATTTT
-,TRBV20-1,-,TRBJ1-2,CSSPSYGYTF,TGCAGTTCCCCCAGCTATGGCTACACCTTC
-,TRBV19,-,TRBJ2-1,CASRRRRDSYNEQFF,TGTGCCAGTAGGAGGAGGAGGGACTCCTACAATGAGCAGTTCTTC
TRBD2,TRBV5-1,few,TRBJ2-7,CASSLGGGGTAAYEQYF,TGCGCCAGCAGCTTGGGGGGGGGAGGGACCGCGGCCTACGAGCAGTACTTC
TRBD2,TRBV6-6,-,TRBJ2-3,CASSDQGLPTDTQYF,TGTGCCAGCAGTGATCAGGGACTACCCACAGATACGCAGTATTTT
-,TRBV10-3,-,TRBJ2-1,CAISGSSVSYNEQFF,TGTGCCATCAGTGGGTCTAGCGTATCGTACAATGAGCAGTTCTTC
-,TRBV7-9,-,TRBJ1-1,CASSSPRGRGGTEAFF,TGTGCCAGCAGCTCCCCCAGGGGACGGGGGGGCACTGAAGCTTTCTTT
-,TRBV7-9,-,TRBJ2-1,CASSLKRTTTDNEQFF,TGTGCCAGCAGCCTGAAGCGGACCACAACTGACAATGAGCAGTTCTTC
-,TRBV21-1,-,TRBJ1-5,CASSKGGPPRSQPQHF,TGTGCCAGCAGCAAAGGGGGGCCACCGCGGTCTCAGCCCCAGCATTTT
TRBD1,TRBV19,once,TRBJ1-5,CASSTRRDRRYSNQPQHF,TGTGCCAGTAGTACCCGCCGGGACAGGCGCTATAGCAATCAGCCCCAGCATTTT
-,TRBV6-5,-,TRBJ2-1,CASRFGGLEQFF,TGTGCCAGCAGGTTCGGGGGGCTTGAGCAGTTCTTC
-,TRBV3-1/TRBV3-2,-,TRBJ2-7,CASSQGQGSYEQYF,TGTGCCAGCAGCCAAGGCCAGGGCTCCTACGAGCAGTACTTC
TRBD1,TRBV18,-,TRBJ1-1,CASSPPDREAFF,TGTGCCAGCTCACCACCGGACAGGGAAGCTTTCTTT
TRBD1,TRBV11-3,-,TRBJ2-3,CASSPGTGTPGVTDTQYF,TGTGCCAGCAGTCCCGGGACAGGCACGCCGGGGGTCACAGATACGCAGTATTTT
TRBD2,TRBV13,once,TRBJ2-3,CASRNPGLAGGDTQYF,TGTGCCAGCAGGAACCCGGGACTAGCGGGGGGGGATACGCAGTATTTT
TRBD1,TRBV2,-,TRBJ1-2,CASSEGGAQGAVDRGYTF,TGTGCCAGCAGTGAAGGAGGTGCACAGGGGGCGGTGGACCGTGGCTACACCTTC